The rows below give T cell receptor beta chains drawn from one sample of a study of T cell responses to AZD1222 COVID-19 vaccine. TCRdb's table, derived via immunoSEQ multiplex PCR, lists solely in-frame clones and lacks some. Altogether more than 120,000 clones are present, around nine tenths being singletons, with the ten largest covering roughly 10%. The material was peripheral blood, obtained 28 days after the second AZD1222 dose. Source of these receptors: an adult who received the AZD1222 COVID-19 vaccine. CDR3s include the opening cysteine and the closing phenylalanine or tryptophan. D genes are given only for firm matches. Where a row states a size, it is once, few, many or the class of an expanded clone; other rows omit it.

TGTGCCAGCTCACCCACCGAGCAAGAAGCTTTCTTT CASSPTEQEAFF . TRBV18 . TRBJ1-1
TGTGCCAGTAGTATCATCGGAGGTGCCGGACGGGAGTACAATGAGCAGTTCTTC CASSIIGGAGREYNEQFF . TRBV19 . TRBJ2-1
TGTGCCAGCAGTTACTCCTCGAGGGCTTCCCTCACACTTGGCTACACCTTC CASSYSSRASLTLGYTF . TRBV6-2/TRBV6-3 . TRBJ1-2
TGTGCCAGCAGCCAGAGGGTCACTGAAGCTTTCTTT CASSQRVTEAFF . TRBV3-1/TRBV3-2 . TRBJ1-1
TGTGCCAGCAGTGTTTCGACATCTCTGGGCGAAAAACTGTTTTTT CASSVSTSLGEKLFF . TRBV2 . TRBJ1-4
TGTGCCAGCAGCTTAAATCAGGGTTACACCGGGGAGCTGTTTTTT CASSLNQGYTGELFF . TRBV7-2 . TRBJ2-2
TGTGCCAGCAGTGAAGAGTGGAAGGGATGCACCTTC CASSEEWKGCTF . TRBV6-1 . TRBJ1-2
TGCGCCAGCAGCTACGGGACACAAGAAGGTGGTTCACCCCTCCACTTT CASSYGTQEGGSPLHF . TRBV5-1 . TRBJ1-6
TGTGCCAGCTGGAGCGGGGGGCTCACAGATACGCAGTATTTT CASWSGGLTDTQYF TRBD2 TRBV9 few TRBJ2-3
TGTGCCAGCAGCAAGATGGGCGAGCAGTACTTC CASSKMGEQYF . TRBV7-9 once TRBJ2-7
TGTGCCAGCAGTTTAGGAATACAGGGTGGCTACACCTTC CASSLGIQGGYTF . TRBV12-3/TRBV12-4 . TRBJ1-2